Listed below are T cell receptor beta chains from one sample, sequenced in a study of blood T cells in healthy people across ages. MiXCR, run by TCRdb on the 5' RACE reads, gives a single entry per CDR3 protein. The sample has about 1.8 million distinct CDR3 sequences; about 50% are singletons. The specimen was blood. These receptors came from a woman between 35 and 50 years old in good health. Both conserved end residues are part of each CDR3. D genes are given only for firm matches. Not every row has a clone size; where given, it reads once, few, many or a size class.

CDR3: CASSLGDSNTGELFF
DNA: TGCGCCAGCAGCTTAGGGGACAGTAACACCGGGGAGCTGTTTTTT
length: 15
V: TRBV5-1
D: TRBD1
J: TRBJ2-2
size: once

CDR3: CASSRTSLRETQYF
DNA: TGTGCCAGCAGTAGGACTAGCTTAAGAGAGACCCAGTACTTC
length: 14
V: TRBV21-1
D: -
J: TRBJ2-5
size: few

CDR3: CASSYRGNTGELFF
DNA: TGTGCCAGCAGTTACAGGGGGAACACCGGGGAGCTGTTTTTT
length: 14
V: TRBV12-3/TRBV12-4
D: TRBD1
J: TRBJ2-2
size: -

CDR3: CASSLVVLAGGPQETQYF
DNA: TGTGCCAGCAGCTTAGTGGTCCTGGCGGGGGGTCCCCAAGAGACCCAGTACTTC
length: 18
V: TRBV7-2
D: TRBD2
J: TRBJ2-5
size: -

CDR3: CASSMGQGSLEQYF
DNA: TGTGCCAGCAGCATGGGACAGGGAAGCCTTGAGCAGTACTTC
length: 14
V: TRBV12-3/TRBV12-4
D: TRBD1
J: TRBJ2-4
size: -

CDR3: CASSPEGLRDKNIQYF
DNA: TGTGCCAGCAGCCCCGAGGGACTCAGAGATAAAAACATTCAGTACTTC
length: 16
V: TRBV13
D: -
J: TRBJ2-4
size: few

CDR3: CASSRWDRSQNIQYF
DNA: TGTGCCAGCAGCCGCTGGGACAGATCCCAAAACATTCAGTACTTC
length: 15
V: TRBV5-6
D: TRBD1
J: TRBJ2-4
size: few

CDR3: CAGSQDLSGVREQYF
DNA: TGCGCCGGCAGCCAAGATCTTTCAGGGGTCCGCGAGCAGTACTTC
length: 15
V: TRBV4-3
D: -
J: TRBJ2-7
size: -

CDR3: CASSATREETQFF
DNA: TGTGCCAGCAGCGCGACTAGAGAGGAGACCCAGTTCTTC
length: 13
V: TRBV7-9
D: -
J: TRBJ2-1
size: -

CDR3: CASSWGTGGENIQYF
DNA: TGTGCCAGCAGCTGGGGGACAGGGGGCGAAAACATTCAGTACTTC
length: 15
V: TRBV7-9
D: TRBD1
J: TRBJ2-4
size: -

CDR3: CASSSTGGAGYEQYF
DNA: TGTGCCAGCAGCTCGACAGGGGGCGCCGGCTACGAGCAGTACTTC
length: 15
V: TRBV7-9
D: TRBD1
J: TRBJ2-7
size: -

CDR3: CASSQDLRAGGKETQYF
DNA: TGCGCCAGCAGCCAAGACCTCCGCGCGGGGGGAAAAGAGACCCAGTACTTC
length: 17
V: TRBV4-3
D: TRBD2
J: TRBJ2-5
size: -

CDR3: CATRKDLGGRIYNEQFF
DNA: TGTGCCACCCGTAAGGACCTAGGGGGGAGGATCTACAATGAGCAGTTCTTC
length: 17
V: TRBV6-1
D: -
J: TRBJ2-1
size: -

CDR3: CATSRDRGVVFF
DNA: TGTGCCACCAGCAGAGATCGGGGCGTTGTGTTCTTC
length: 12
V: TRBV15
D: -
J: TRBJ2-1
size: -

CDR3: CASSQDNRKRNEQFF
DNA: TGCGCCAGCAGCCAAGATAACAGGAAGCGGAATGAGCAGTTCTTC
length: 15
V: TRBV4-1
D: -
J: TRBJ2-1
size: -

CDR3: CSASGTASYHNEQFF
DNA: TGCAGTGCCTCCGGGACAGCTAGCTACCACAATGAGCAGTTCTTC
length: 15
V: TRBV20-1
D: TRBD1
J: TRBJ2-1
size: -

CDR3: CSARQGYQETQYF
DNA: TGCAGTGCTAGGCAGGGGTACCAAGAGACCCAGTACTTC
length: 13
V: TRBV20-1
D: -
J: TRBJ2-5
size: -

CDR3: CASSVLTGLEQFF
DNA: TGTGCCAGCAGCGTCCTCACAGGGCTTGAGCAGTTCTTC
length: 13
V: TRBV7-9
D: -
J: TRBJ2-1
size: -

CDR3: CASSDSSYNEKLFF
DNA: TGTGCCAGCAGTGACAGCTCCTACAATGAAAAACTGTTTTTT
length: 14
V: TRBV2
D: -
J: TRBJ1-4
size: -

CDR3: CASTSEKGISSYEQYF
DNA: TGTGCCAGTACTTCCGAAAAGGGGATAAGCTCCTACGAGCAGTACTTC
length: 16
V: TRBV19
D: -
J: TRBJ2-7
size: -

CDR3: CASSPRLAGGFGEQYF
DNA: TGTGCCAGCAGCCCCAGACTAGCGGGGGGGTTCGGTGAGCAGTACTTC
length: 16
V: TRBV11-2
D: TRBD2
J: TRBJ2-5
size: -

CDR3: CASSSRRTYEQYF
DNA: TGTGCCAGCAGCAGCCGCAGGACCTACGAGCAGTACTTC
length: 13
V: TRBV6-2/TRBV6-3
D: -
J: TRBJ2-7
size: many

CDR3: CASSLADRGQAFF
DNA: TGTGCCAGCAGCTTAGCCGACAGGGGGCAAGCTTTCTTT
length: 13
V: TRBV13
D: TRBD1
J: TRBJ1-1
size: -

CDR3: CATIGGGGGVQYF
DNA: TGTGCCACCATAGGTGGGGGAGGCGGAGTTCAGTACTTC
length: 13
V: TRBV6-5
D: -
J: TRBJ2-4
size: -

CDR3: CASSQALPNNEQFF
DNA: TGCGCCAGCAGCCAAGCGCTTCCGAACAATGAGCAGTTCTTC
length: 14
V: TRBV4-3
D: -
J: TRBJ2-1
size: few

CDR3: CASSYFAVGETNYGYTF
DNA: TGTGCCAGCAGTTACTTCGCGGTTGGGGAGACTAACTATGGCTACACCTTC
length: 17
V: TRBV6-5
D: -
J: TRBJ1-2
size: few

CDR3: CASSPGRRVLQETQYF
DNA: TGTGCCAGCTCACCGGGGCGGCGGGTACTCCAAGAGACCCAGTACTTC
length: 16
V: TRBV18
D: -
J: TRBJ2-5
size: once

CDR3: CSAREPGTGVPDTQYF
DNA: TGCAGTGCTAGAGAGCCCGGGACAGGGGTCCCAGATACGCAGTATTTT
length: 16
V: TRBV20-1
D: TRBD1
J: TRBJ2-3
size: -

CDR3: CASRQTSGYEQYF
DNA: TGTGCCAGCAGGCAGACTAGCGGCTACGAGCAGTACTTC
length: 13
V: TRBV28
D: TRBD2
J: TRBJ2-7
size: -

CDR3: CASSLVEATNEKLFF
DNA: TGCGCCAGCAGCTTGGTGGAAGCAACTAATGAAAAACTGTTTTTT
length: 15
V: TRBV5-1
D: -
J: TRBJ1-4
size: -

CDR3: CSVDRQGAGEQYF
DNA: TGCAGCGTTGATCGGCAGGGGGCGGGTGAGCAGTACTTC
length: 13
V: TRBV29-1
D: TRBD1
J: TRBJ2-7
size: many

CDR3: CASTLEDGLNTEAFF
DNA: TGCGCCAGCACATTGGAAGACGGTCTGAACACTGAAGCTTTCTTT
length: 15
V: TRBV5-1
D: -
J: TRBJ1-1
size: -

CDR3: CASSLAAGSYSNQPRHF
DNA: TGCGCCAGCAGCTTGGCGGCAGGGTCCTATAGCAATCAGCCCCGGCATTTT
length: 17
V: TRBV5-1
D: -
J: TRBJ1-5
size: -

CDR3: CASSRGYTEAFF
DNA: TGTGCCAGCAGCCGAGGGTACACTGAAGCTTTCTTT
length: 12
V: TRBV5-6
D: -
J: TRBJ1-1
size: -

CDR3: CASRRRTGDTDTQYF
DNA: TGTGCCAGCCGGCGACGGACAGGGGACACAGATACGCAGTATTTT
length: 15
V: TRBV2
D: TRBD1
J: TRBJ2-3
size: few

CDR3: CSVDQRGADLLYNEQFF
DNA: TGCAGCGTTGATCAGCGGGGGGCCGACCTCCTCTACAATGAGCAGTTCTTC
length: 17
V: TRBV29-1
D: TRBD2
J: TRBJ2-1
size: few

CDR3: CAIRGDRGRYTEAFF
DNA: TGTGCCATCAGGGGAGACAGGGGGCGGTACACTGAAGCTTTCTTT
length: 15
V: TRBV10-3
D: TRBD1
J: TRBJ1-1
size: -

CDR3: CASSFRVGGSQETQYF
DNA: TGTGCCAGCAGTTTCCGGGTTGGGGGAAGCCAAGAGACCCAGTACTTC
length: 16
V: TRBV12-3/TRBV12-4
D: -
J: TRBJ2-5
size: few

CDR3: CASSQAVQGTAYEQYF
DNA: TGTGCCAGCAGCCAAGCGGTACAGGGGACCGCCTACGAGCAGTACTTC
length: 16
V: TRBV4-2
D: TRBD1
J: TRBJ2-7
size: -

CDR3: CASSRFTGQAAGGYTF
DNA: TGTGCCAGCAGTAGATTCACCGGACAGGCTGCGGGTGGCTACACCTTC
length: 16
V: TRBV27
D: TRBD1
J: TRBJ1-2
size: -

CDR3: CSARDPRRVDEGKQFF
DNA: TGCAGTGCTAGAGATCCCCGGCGGGTCGACGAAGGGAAGCAGTTCTTC
length: 16
V: TRBV20-1
D: -
J: TRBJ2-1
size: -

CDR3: CASSGESGQPQHF
DNA: TGTGCCAGCAGCGGTGAATCGGGGCAGCCCCAGCATTTT
length: 13
V: TRBV7-2
D: -
J: TRBJ1-5
size: -

CDR3: CASGVGAGGTDTQYF
DNA: TGTGCCAGCGGCGTAGGGGCGGGGGGCACAGATACGCAGTATTTT
length: 15
V: TRBV9
D: TRBD2
J: TRBJ2-3
size: -

CDR3: CASSLASVGGKQETQYF
DNA: TGTGCCAGCAGCTTAGCGTCAGTCGGCGGGAAACAAGAGACCCAGTACTTC
length: 17
V: TRBV7-2
D: -
J: TRBJ2-5
size: few

CDR3: CASSSSGDPGNEQFF
DNA: TGTGCCAGCAGCTCTTCGGGGGACCCGGGGAATGAGCAGTTCTTC
length: 15
V: TRBV9
D: -
J: TRBJ2-1
size: -

CDR3: CASRTTSNQETQYF
DNA: TGTGCCAGCAGGACAACTAGTAACCAAGAGACCCAGTACTTC
length: 14
V: TRBV6-2/TRBV6-3
D: -
J: TRBJ2-5
size: few

CDR3: CASSDRALNEQYF
DNA: TGTGCCAGCAGTGACCGGGCTCTCAATGAGCAGTACTTC
length: 13
V: TRBV6-1
D: -
J: TRBJ2-5
size: -

CDR3: CASAIAGVNTDTQYF
DNA: TGTGCCAGCGCTATAGCGGGGGTCAACACAGATACGCAGTATTTT
length: 15
V: TRBV6-6
D: TRBD2
J: TRBJ2-3
size: -

CDR3: CASSSTGVASYEQYF
DNA: TGTGCCAGCAGCTCTACAGGGGTCGCCTCCTACGAGCAGTACTTC
length: 15
V: TRBV2
D: TRBD1
J: TRBJ2-7
size: -

CDR3: CSADRTFSYEQYF
DNA: TGCAGTGCTGACAGGACCTTCTCCTACGAGCAGTACTTC
length: 13
V: TRBV20-1
D: -
J: TRBJ2-7
size: few

CDR3: CAISGIGGTGYTF
DNA: TGTGCCATCAGTGGAATAGGGGGTACCGGCTACACCTTC
length: 13
V: TRBV10-3
D: -
J: TRBJ1-2
size: once

CDR3: CSASGDGGRQFF
DNA: TGCAGTGCTAGTGGGGACGGCGGGAGGCAGTTCTTC
length: 12
V: TRBV20-1
D: TRBD2
J: TRBJ2-1
size: few

CDR3: CSVEGQTFNYGYTF
DNA: TGCAGCGTTGAAGGGCAGACATTTAACTATGGCTACACCTTC
length: 14
V: TRBV29-1
D: -
J: TRBJ1-2
size: -

CDR3: CASSLDRAEETQYF
DNA: TGTGCCAGCTCGTTAGACAGGGCTGAAGAGACCCAGTACTTC
length: 14
V: TRBV5-1
D: TRBD1
J: TRBJ2-5
size: few

CDR3: CSARRAGYDEQFF
DNA: TGCAGTGCTAGAAGAGCGGGGTACGATGAGCAGTTCTTC
length: 13
V: TRBV20-1
D: TRBD2
J: TRBJ2-1
size: few

CDR3: CASSFPGQGPGSGANVLTF
DNA: TGTGCCAGCAGCTTCCCGGGGCAGGGACCAGGCTCTGGGGCCAACGTCCTGACTTTC
length: 19
V: TRBV7-2
D: -
J: TRBJ2-6
size: few

CDR3: CASSLKYPNQETQYF
DNA: TGTGCCAGCAGCTTAAAGTACCCGAACCAAGAGACCCAGTACTTC
length: 15
V: TRBV11-2
D: -
J: TRBJ2-5
size: few